These 25 T cell receptor beta chains originate from one sample sequenced in a study of cytomegalovirus exposure and HLA in healthy donors. PCR was performed using 60 Vbeta and 13 Jbeta primers. Produced via immunoSEQ multiplex PCR; TCRdb's table is partial and in-frame only. Seen in this sample are 140,000 to 150,000 clones; the ten most common clones hold 0.75% to 1%. The sample consisted of PBMCs. The receptors derive from a male donor in good health and CMV-seronegative.

The gene calls are TRBV5-5 and TRBJ2-7; the D gene is possibly TRBD2 (5 bases). V was trimmed by 0 bases and J by 0 bases, leaving 16 bases between them. Germline assignment: CDR1 SGHKS and CDR2 YYEKEE (reference sequence). This CDR3 is built from 17 residues. CDR3 residues: CASSLGTSTRSSYEQYF. CDR3 bases: TGTGCCAGCAGCTTGGGGACGTCAACTAGGAGCTCCTACGAGCAGTACTTC.

CDR3 sequence: CASSGGANTEAFF. As DNA, the CDR3 is TGTGCCAGCAGTGGTGGGGCGAACACTGAAGCTTTCTTT. This chain links TRBV25-1 with TRBJ1-1; D might be TRBD1 (5 bases). The CDR3 runs to 13 residues. The germline V gene encodes CDR1 MGHDK and CDR2 SYGVNS. Trimming left V 4 bases short and J 1 base short, with 7 bases between.

The chain is built from TRBV27 and TRBJ2-7; TRBD2 is a possible D gene (5 bases). The CDR3 is made up of 14 amino acids. With 3 bases removed from V and 5 bases from J, the gap between germline ends came to 14 bases. Germline V CDR1 and CDR2: MNHEY, SMNVEV (reference sequence). CDR3 nucleotide sequence: TGTGCCAGCAGTTTCGCAGCGGAGGCCGACGAGCAGTACTTC. Its protein product is CASSFAAEADEQYF.

The chain combines TRBV5-1 with TRBJ2-5; 9 bases line up with TRBD2. The trim removed 7 bases at V and 5 bases at J, leaving 15 bases unmatched. This CDR3 has 16 amino acids. CDR1 and CDR2 (germline): SGHRS, YFSETQ. CDR3 in DNA: TGCGCCAGCGCCCTATGGTATAGCGGGAGTGAGGAGACCCAGTACTTC. Translating gives CASALWYSGSEETQYF.

The chain employs TRBV6-1 and TRBJ1-5; D not resolved. V lost 4 bases, J lost 7 bases, and 8 bases lay in between. In germline, CDR1 is MNHNS, CDR2 SASEGT. This CDR3 has 12 amino acids. The CDR3 DNA sequence: TGTGCCAGCAGTGGAGGCAGACAGCCCCAGCATTTT. Its protein product is CASSGGRQPQHF.

This chain links TRBV6-1 with TRBJ1-5; no reliable D call. The CDR3 consists of 14 residues. The germline V gene encodes CDR1 MNHNS and CDR2 SASEGT. Trimming shortened V by 0 bases and J by 4 bases, and 7 bases separated the two germline ends. Written as DNA, the CDR3 is TGTGCCAGCAGTGAAGCGCCAGATAATCAGCCCCAGCATTTT. Amino acids: CASSEAPDNQPQHF.

The chain uses TRBV11-1 and TRBJ2-7, with 8 bases identical to TRBD2. The CDR3 loop spans 14 amino acids. V was clipped by 5 bases and J by 3 bases; unmatched bases: 6. Germline V gene sequence: CDR1 SGHAT, CDR2 FQDESV (reference sequence). DNA for the CDR3: TGTGCCAGCAGCCGGGGGGGGGCCTTCTACGAGCAGTACTTC. It translates to CASSRGGAFYEQYF.

The rearrangement joins TRBV10-2 to TRBJ1-1, with D possibly matching TRBD1 (5 bases). CDR1 WSHSY and CDR2 SAAADI come from the germline V gene. This CDR3 region has 14 residues. Between the trimmed V and J ends, which lost 3 bases and 1 base, there was a span of 9 bases. The CDR3 loop is CASSDRTPNTEAFF. The CDR3 DNA follows: TGCGCCAGCAGTGATCGGACACCGAACACTGAAGCTTTCTTT.

The chain has TRBV10-1 and TRBJ2-7, with 8 bases lining up with TRBD1. This CDR3 comprises 15 residues. Germline V gives CDR1 WNHNN, CDR2 SYGVQD (reference sequence). The V segment lost 4 bases and the J segment 3 bases; nucleotides outside the gene matches: 8. CDR3 protein: CASSAAGTGLYEQYF. The CDR3 DNA reads TGCGCCAGCAGTGCCGCCGGGACAGGCCTCTACGAGCAGTACTTC.

The J gene is TRBJ2-7, the V gene TRBV7-9, with unresolved D. Germline loops: CDR1 SEHNR, CDR2 FQNEAQ (reference sequence). V was shortened by 5 bases and J by 5 bases, with 7 bases between the two germline ends. The CDR3 consists of 11 residues. Here the CDR3 DNA reads TGTGCCAGCAGCCCCTACGACGAGCAGTACTTC. Protein product: CASSPYDEQYF.

The chain is built from TRBV29-1 and TRBJ2-4; TRBD2 matches 7 bases. Germline V CDR1 and CDR2: SQVTM, ANQGSEA. This CDR3 is built from 16 residues. Germline trimming cut 3 bases from V and 8 bases from J; bases unmatched to any gene: 16. CDR3 sequence (DNA): TGCAGCGTTGAGGTCCGCGGCAGGACCCGGGGGGACATTCAGTACTTC. The encoded protein is CSVEVRGRTRGDIQYF. Full variable domain (rest looked up from reference TRBV29-1 and TRBJ2-4): SAVISQKPSRDICQRGTSLTIQCQVDSQVTMMFWYRQQPGQSLTLIATANQGSEATYESGFVIDKFPISRPNLTFSTLTVSNMSPEDSSIYLCSVEVRGRTRGDIQYFGAGTRLSVL.

This chain connects TRBV7-9 to TRBJ1-1; TRBD1 aligns across 9 bases. Germline lookup yields CDR1 SEHNR and CDR2 FQNEAQ (reference sequence). The ends lost 1 base at V and 4 bases at J; junction bases unmatched: 1. The CDR3 sequence is 14 residues long. CDR3 DNA: TGTGCCAGCAGCTTAGACAGGGGGCTCACTGAAGCTTTCTTT. Protein product: CASSLDRGLTEAFF.

This chain links TRBV19 with TRBJ2-7, with 7 bases that match TRBD1. Germline CDR1 and CDR2: LNHDA and SQIVND (reference sequence). CDR3 length: 15 residues. With V trimmed by 7 bases and J by 3 bases, 12 bases remained unmatched. The CDR3 loop is CASTFKTGVIYEQYF. As DNA, the CDR3 is TGTGCCAGTACGTTTAAAACAGGGGTCATCTACGAGCAGTACTTC. The full variable domain, rest sourced from reference TRBV19 and TRBJ2-7, is DGGITQSPKYLFRKEGQNVTLSCEQNLNHDAMYWYRQDPGQGLRLIYYSQIVNDFQKGDIAEGYSVSREKKESFPLTVTSAQKNPTAFYLCASTFKTGVIYEQYFGPGTRLTVT.

CDR3 residues: CASNLGGTDTQYF. CDR3 DNA: TGTGCCAGCAATCTAGGGGGCACAGATACGCAGTATTTT. V gene TRBV2 combines with J gene TRBJ2-3; possible D gene TRBD1, 5 bases. The CDR3 is 13 amino acids. The V end lost 7 bases, the J end lost 1 base, and 9 bases lay between the germline ends. Germline CDR1 is SNHLY and CDR2 is FYNNEI.

The chain links TRBV7-9 to TRBJ1-1; D unresolved. The V gene lost 5 bases and the J gene lost 5 bases, with 12 bases spanning the gap. The CDR3 is 13 residues long. Germline CDR1 and CDR2: SEHNR and FQNEAQ (reference sequence). This CDR3 reads CASSRSPPTEAFF. In DNA, the CDR3 is TGTGCCAGCAGCCGGTCACCCCCGACTGAAGCTTTCTTT.

V gene TRBV29-1 combines with J gene TRBJ2-2; the D gene is possibly TRBD2 (6 bases). The CDR3 sequence is 16 residues long. CDR1 SQVTM and CDR2 ANQGSEA come from the germline V gene. Trimming stripped 6 bases from V and 9 bases from J, with 26 bases between. DNA of the CDR3: TGCAGCGTCTCTCACCCCGCGGGGCTCACAGCGTGGGAGCTGTTTTTT. Translated: CSVSHPAGLTAWELFF.

V usage is TRBV5-4 and J usage is TRBJ1-1; D possibly corresponds to TRBD1 (6 bases). This CDR3 spans 16 amino acids. V shed 0 bases and J shed 0 bases, with 12 bases lying between them. CDR1 is SGHNT, CDR2 YYREEE, per germline (reference sequence). The CDR3 DNA reads as TGTGCCAGCAGCTTGGACGGACAGAGATTGAACACTGAAGCTTTCTTT. Protein: CASSLDGQRLNTEAFF.

The chain uses TRBV4-2 and TRBJ1-4; D gene uncertain. The V gene lost 2 bases and the J gene lost 5 bases, with 15 bases spanning the gap. The CDR3 contains 16 residues. CDR1 is LGHNA and CDR2 is YNFKEQ in the germline V gene. This CDR3 reads CASSQPLTTPNEKLFF. As DNA, the CDR3 is TGTGCCAGCAGCCAACCTTTGACAACACCAAATGAAAAACTGTTTTTT.

The CDR3 sequence is CASSYATEREQYF. In nucleotides, the CDR3 is TGTGCCAGCAGTTACGCGACAGAGAGGGAGCAGTACTTC. V usage is TRBV6-5 and J usage is TRBJ2-7; the D gene is possibly TRBD1 (5 bases). V was cut by 2 bases and J by 7 bases, with 12 bases left in between. The CDR3 covers 13 residues. Germline CDR1 and CDR2: MNHEY and SVGAGI.

The chain couples TRBV9 to TRBJ1-6; 9 positions agree with TRBD1. This CDR3 comprises 16 residues. Germline V gene data show CDR1 as SGDLS and CDR2 as YYNGEE. Germline trimming cut 5 bases from V and 10 bases from J; bases unmatched to any gene: 13. CDR3 region: CASSTDPGTGNSPLHF. Here the CDR3 DNA reads TGTGCCAGCAGTACAGACCCCGGGACAGGGAACTCACCCCTCCACTTT.

The rearrangement uses TRBV30 and TRBJ2-7, with D perhaps matching TRBD2 (5 bases). Trimming left V 0 bases short and J 4 bases short, with 13 bases between. Germline lookup yields CDR1 GTSNPN and CDR2 SVGIG (reference sequence). This CDR3 region has 14 residues. The CDR3: CAWSVRSDGYEQYF. In DNA form, the CDR3 reads TGTGCCTGGAGTGTACGTAGCGATGGGTACGAGCAGTACTTC.

The rearrangement uses TRBV5-1 and TRBJ1-2; D is possibly TRBD1 (6 bases). Germline V lookup: CDR1 SGHRS, CDR2 YFSETQ. The length of the CDR3 is 15 residues. V lost 3 bases and J 2 bases, leaving 14 bases between the germline ends. In DNA, the CDR3 is TGCGCCAGCAGCTACGAAGGGGGTAGGAACTATGGCTACACCTTC. Protein sequence: CASSYEGGRNYGYTF.

This chain joins TRBV28 and TRBJ1-5; possible D gene TRBD1, 6 bases. CDR1 and CDR2 from the germline V gene are MDHEN and SYDVKM. The CDR3 loop spans 16 amino acids. Trimming pared 3 bases from V and 5 bases from J, leaving 17 bases between. CDR3 amino acids: CASSLRGGLGYQPQHF. The CDR3, as DNA: TGTGCCAGCAGTTTGCGGGGGGGGCTGGGGTATCAGCCCCAGCATTTT.

The chain uses TRBV5-6 and TRBJ2-7; 10 bases fit TRBD2. CDR1 and CDR2 (germline): SGHDT, YYEEEE. The CDR3 has 19 residues. V was clipped by 0 bases and J by 4 bases; unmatched bases: 16. CDR3 in amino acids: CASSLGTGLATLVAYEQYF. The CDR3 region has the DNA TGTGCCAGCAGCTTGGGAACGGGACTAGCGACCTTAGTTGCGTACGAGCAGTACTTC.

The V call is TRBV6-5, the J call TRBJ2-7; 8 bases fit TRBD2. Germline assignment: CDR1 MNHEY and CDR2 SVGAGI. Germline trimming cut 7 bases from V and 3 bases from J; bases unmatched to any gene: 5. The CDR3 spans 13 residues. In DNA, the CDR3 is TGTGCCAGCACGGGGGGGTCTGGCTACGAGCAGTACTTC. It translates to CASTGGSGYEQYF.